This is a list of T cell receptor beta chains from one sample in a study of cytomegalovirus exposure and HLA in healthy donors. Assay used: immunoSEQ multiplex PCR; TCRdb lists only in-frame clones, some missing. The table lists under 250,000 clones, 85% to 90% of them singletons. Sequenced: PBMCs. All receptors derive from a man between 18 and 35 years old in good health and CMV-seronegative. The CDR3 runs from the conserved cysteine through the conserved F or W. Each record gives: J gene, clone size, V gene, D gene, CDR3 protein, CDR3 DNA. A D gene is named only where the DNA matches it firmly. Not every row has a clone size; where given, it reads once, few, many or a size class.

TRBJ2-1,once,TRBV9,NA,CASSVGGGGLDNEQFF,TGTGCCAGCAGCGTAGGCGGGGGCGGATTGGACAATGAGCAGTTCTTC
TRBJ1-5,NA,TRBV27,NA,CASSSTGSNQPQHF,TGTGCCAGCAGTTCTACAGGTAGCAATCAGCCCCAGCATTTT
TRBJ1-2,NA,TRBV6-5,TRBD1,CASSGQGYGYTF,TGTGCCAGCAGTGGACAGGGCTATGGCTACACCTTC
TRBJ2-5,NA,TRBV7-2,NA,CASSFIVAGETQYF,TGTGCCAGCAGCTTTATCGTCGCGGGGGAGACCCAGTACTTC
TRBJ2-5,NA,TRBV4-3,NA,CASSRQRQETQYF,TGCGCCAGCAGCCGTCAGCGACAAGAGACCCAGTACTTC
TRBJ2-7,NA,TRBV28,TRBD2,CASSLGGVTSIYEQYF,TGTGCCAGCAGTTTAGGGGGGGTGACTAGTATCTACGAGCAGTACTTC
TRBJ1-1,NA,TRBV5-1,TRBD1,CASSPQGGFPGAFF,TGCGCCAGCAGCCCCCAGGGGGGCTTCCCCGGAGCTTTCTTT
TRBJ2-6,NA,TRBV27,TRBD1,CASSSLPPGQGSSGANVLTF,TGTGCCAGCAGTTCCCTTCCACCGGGACAGGGGAGCTCTGGGGCCAACGTCCTGACTTTC
TRBJ2-7,NA,TRBV30,TRBD1,CAWSPGTGADEQYF,TGTGCCTGGAGTCCTGGGACAGGGGCGGATGAGCAGTACTTC
TRBJ1-6,NA,TRBV10-3,NA,CAISEPTDFASPLHF,TGTGCCATCAGTGAGCCGACTGATTTTGCTTCACCCCTCCACTTT
TRBJ2-7,NA,TRBV25-1,NA,CASSEFSGGYEQYF,TGTGCCAGCAGTGAATTTAGCGGAGGCTACGAGCAGTACTTC
TRBJ2-1,once,TRBV7-9,TRBD1,CASTTGTGTHNEQFF,TGTGCCAGCACCACCGGGACAGGGACGCACAATGAGCAGTTCTTC
TRBJ2-5,NA,TRBV7-6,TRBD2,CASSLGPPAGGQETQYF,TGTGCCAGCAGCTTAGGTCCCCCGGCGGGAGGGCAAGAGACCCAGTACTTC